These 8 T cell receptor beta chains share one sample of origin, sequenced in a study of identifying expanded T cells in peripheral blood. The method was immunoSEQ multiplex PCR; TCRdb's version includes in-frame clones alone and lacks a portion of them. This repertoire shows some 90,000 clones, approximately 84% found once; its top ten account for roughly 5.3%. The source material was blood. The receptors were gathered from a person aged 18 to 70 in good health.

CDR3 in amino acids: CASSMVRTEAFF. The CDR3 DNA reads as TGTGCCAGTAGTATGGTTCGGACTGAAGCTTTCTTT. V gene TRBV19 combines with J gene TRBJ1-1; D uncertain. Germline CDR1 is LNHDA and CDR2 is SQIVND (reference sequence). Between the trimmed V and J ends, which lost 3 bases and 5 bases, there was a span of 7 bases. The CDR3 extends over 12 amino acids.

The gene calls are TRBV6-5 and TRBJ2-7; TRBD1 matches 7 bases. The CDR3 runs 14 residues. The V and J ends lost 10 bases and 2 bases, in that order; junction bases with no gene match: 11. Germline V gene data show CDR1 as MNHEY and CDR2 as SVGAGI. The CDR3 DNA reads TGTGCCACGCAACCGGACAGGTCGGCCTACGAGCAGTACTTC. Encoded protein: CATQPDRSAYEQYF.

V gene TRBV5-4 combines with J gene TRBJ1-2; D is ambiguous. Per the germline V gene, CDR1 is SGHNT and CDR2 is YYREEE (reference sequence). V was shortened by 0 bases and J by 0 bases, with 12 bases between the two germline ends. CDR3 length equals 16 residues. This CDR3 is CASSLAWGGSNYGYTF. The CDR3 DNA is TGTGCCAGCAGCTTGGCTTGGGGAGGATCTAACTATGGCTACACCTTC.

The rearrangement uses TRBV5-1 and TRBJ2-1; 12 nucleotides agree with TRBD2. CDR1 SGHRS and CDR2 YFSETQ come from the germline V gene. Unmatched junction bases numbered 6, after V lost 3 bases and J lost 14 bases. The CDR3 runs to 13 residues. The CDR3 loop is CASSSSGGAQEFF. In DNA, the CDR3 is TGCGCCAGCAGCTCTAGCGGGGGGGCCCAGGAGTTCTTC.

The V and J genes are TRBV12-5 and TRBJ1-1, with TRBD1 identical over 7 bases. With V trimmed by 4 bases and J by 11 bases, 13 bases remained unmatched. The germline V gene encodes CDR1 LGHNT and CDR2 FRNRAP. CDR3 length equals 14 residues. CDR3 DNA sequence: TGTGCTAGTGGTTCGGTTCCTATAACAGGGGAGGCTTTCTTT. This gives the protein CASGSVPITGEAFF.

V and J are TRBV11-2 and TRBJ1-5; D is unresolved. The V and J ends lost 0 bases and 3 bases respectively, with 15 bases between them. Germline V gene data show CDR1 as SGHAT and CDR2 as FQNNGV. The length of the CDR3 is 17 residues. The CDR3 region is CASSLDWLTESNQPQHF. In DNA, the CDR3 is TGTGCCAGCAGCTTAGATTGGTTAACGGAGTCCAATCAGCCCCAGCATTTT.

J is TRBJ2-1 and V is TRBV30; a weak D match, TRBD2 (5 bases). Trimming took off 0 bases at V and 4 bases at J, with 7 bases between the two ends. The germline gives CDR1 GTSNPN, CDR2 SVGIG (reference sequence). This CDR3 has 13 amino acids. CDR3: CAWSVLGYNEQFF. In nucleotides, the CDR3 is TGTGCCTGGAGTGTACTAGGTTACAATGAGCAGTTCTTC.

The rearrangement uses TRBV5-1 and TRBJ2-5; 13 bases align to TRBD2. There are 17 residues in the CDR3. J was trimmed by 4 bases and V by 4 bases; bases with no gene match: 10. CDR1 is SGHRS, CDR2 YFSETQ, per germline. The CDR3 region is CASSPPTSGGPLETQYF. In nucleotides, the CDR3 is TGCGCCAGCAGCCCACCGACTAGCGGGGGGCCATTAGAGACCCAGTACTTC. The variable domain in full, completed from reference TRBV5-1 and TRBJ2-5, reads KAGVTQTPRYLIKTRGQQVTLSCSPISGHRSVSWYQQTPGQGLQFLFEYFSETQRNKGNFPGRFSGRQFSNSRSEMNVSTLELGDSALYLCASSPPTSGGPLETQYFGPGTRLLVL.